This is a list of T cell receptor beta chains from one sample in a study of cytomegalovirus exposure and HLA in healthy donors. Assay used: immunoSEQ multiplex PCR; TCRdb lists only in-frame clones, some missing. The sample yields about 310,000 clones, roughly 87% seen once. The sample consisted of PBMCs. Receptors originate from a young man in good health and CMV-seronegative. CDR3s include the opening cysteine and the closing phenylalanine or tryptophan. Fields, in order: V gene, CDR3 length, D gene, CDR3 protein. The D gene is left open where the match is weak.

V: TRBV29-1
length: 17
D: TRBD2
CDR3: CSVEEWTSGGDQETQYF

V: TRBV19
length: 13
D: TRBD1
CDR3: CASIDRGNSPLHF

V: TRBV15
length: 15
D: -
CDR3: CATSAESSSTDTQYF

V: TRBV11-2
length: 15
D: TRBD2
CDR3: CASSLVGEGYNEQFF

V: TRBV10-3
length: 16
D: TRBD1
CDR3: CAISIPGQSYQETQYF

V: TRBV28
length: 11
D: -
CDR3: CASGKTGREYF

V: TRBV29-1
length: 13
D: -
CDR3: CSVRGGSGNTIYF

V: TRBV13
length: 11
D: -
CDR3: CASSFRTEAFF

V: TRBV18
length: 11
D: -
CDR3: CASSPGGPLHF

V: TRBV25-1
length: 12
D: -
CDR3: CASSRDYNEQFF

V: TRBV5-1
length: 15
D: TRBD2
CDR3: CASSLLAGGYNEQFF

V: TRBV7-8
length: 11
D: -
CDR3: CASFDPDSAFF

V: TRBV7-2
length: 16
D: TRBD2
CDR3: CASSLTSGGILYEQYF

V: TRBV10-2
length: 16
D: TRBD1
CDR3: CASSRQGEGYTGELFF

V: TRBV19
length: 14
D: -
CDR3: CASIGQSNTGELFF

V: TRBV7-6
length: 16
D: TRBD1
CDR3: CASSSRLGQRNEKLFF

V: TRBV4-3
length: 16
D: -
CDR3: CASSPKVGRYSYEQYF

V: TRBV4-1
length: 17
D: TRBD1
CDR3: CASSLRATGGTGNTIYF

V: TRBV6-1
length: 13
D: TRBD2
CDR3: CASTSGGARAQYF

V: TRBV10-3
length: 17
D: TRBD1
CDR3: CAISEIPRDRGSYEQYF

V: TRBV4-1
length: 18
D: TRBD1
CDR3: CASSQKGGQGILTYEQYF

V: TRBV6-6
length: 14
D: TRBD1
CDR3: CASSYSLQGGEQFF

V: TRBV28
length: 15
D: TRBD2
CDR3: CASSLTSGGQETQYF